These T cell receptor beta chains were read from a single sample in a study of shared T cell receptors in the human thymus. Profiled with immunoSEQ multiplex PCR; TCRdb holds only in-frame clones, not every one. The sample lists 630,000 or so clones, 80% to 90% occurring once. These same data were also listed under a study on human thymus T cells.

Input material: thymocytes. Receptors originate from a boy less than two years old with a congenital heart defect. Each CDR3 is given with its conserved first and last residue. The D gene is left open where the match is weak. Part of the rows lack a size; the others show once, few, many or a class for expanded clones.

.	TRBD2	TRBV11-3	TRBJ2-1	CASSSSGSCNEQFF	TGTGCCAGCAGCTCTAGCGGGAGCTGCAATGAGCAGTTCTTC
once	.	TRBV7-2	TRBJ2-1	CASSLRRRGPYNEQFF	TGTGCCAGCAGCTTACGTAGGAGGGGGCCCTACAATGAGCAGTTCTTC
few	TRBD1	TRBV27	TRBJ2-3	CASRDRVSTDTQYF	TGTGCCAGCAGAGACAGGGTATCCACAGATACGCAGTATTTT
.	TRBD1	TRBV5-6	TRBJ2-7	CASSGTGYEQYF	TGTGCCAGCAGCGGGACAGGCTACGAGCAGTACTTC
.	TRBD1	TRBV4-2	TRBJ1-1	CASSQEGTGKGTEAFF	TGTGCCAGCAGCCAAGAGGGGACAGGGAAAGGCACTGAAGCTTTCTTT
.	TRBD1	TRBV6-5	TRBJ1-4	CASRGGQGESEKLFF	TGTGCCAGCAGGGGGGGACAGGGAGAGAGTGAAAAACTGTTTTTT
.	TRBD1	TRBV30	TRBJ1-3	CAWEQGAGNTIYF	TGTGCCTGGGAACAGGGGGCTGGAAACACCATATATTTT
.	.	TRBV19	TRBJ2-3	CASRRGPTDTQYF	TGTGCCAGTAGGCGGGGGCCCACAGATACGCAGTATTTT
.	TRBD1	TRBV5-1	TRBJ1-4	CASSLAWDRGPFNEKLFF	TGCGCCAGCAGCTTGGCCTGGGACAGGGGGCCCTTTAATGAAAAACTGTTTTTT
.	.	TRBV9	TRBJ2-1	CASSVEDSSYNEQFF	TGTGCCAGCAGCGTTGAGGATAGCTCCTACAATGAGCAGTTCTTC
.	TRBD1	TRBV5-1	TRBJ2-7	CASKTDRAASYEQYF	TGCGCCAGCAAGACGGACAGGGCTGCTTCCTACGAGCAGTACTTC
.	TRBD2	TRBV5-4	TRBJ2-1	CASSLFSGGGGNEQFF	TGTGCCAGCAGCTTGTTCTCGGGGGGAGGTGGGAATGAGCAGTTCTTC
.	.	TRBV18	TRBJ1-4	CASSRRQANEKLFF	TGTGCCAGCTCACGAAGACAGGCTAATGAAAAACTGTTTTTT
.	.	TRBV27	TRBJ2-7	CASSLSGRSTYEQYF	TGTGCCAGCAGTTTATCGGGCAGGTCGACCTACGAGCAGTACTTC
once	TRBD2	TRBV7-9	TRBJ2-1	CASTVGLAGGYAQGQFF	TGTGCCAGCACCGTAGGACTAGCGGGCGGCTACGCACAGGGGCAGTTCTTC
few	TRBD2	TRBV19	TRBJ2-2	CASIQMAREREGGNTGELFF	TGTGCCAGTATCCAGATGGCCCGGGAGCGGGAGGGGGGGAACACCGGGGAGCTGTTTTTT
.	.	TRBV15	TRBJ1-4	CATSRWTDSTNEKLFF	TGTGCCACCAGCAGATGGACAGACTCAACTAATGAAAAACTGTTTTTT
.	.	TRBV5-4	TRBJ2-3	CASSRQDTQYF	TGTGCCAGCAGCCGACAGGATACGCAGTATTTT
.	TRBD1	TRBV5-1	TRBJ2-3	CASSVSRDSSTDTQYF	TGCGCCAGCTCGGTCTCTCGGGACAGTAGCACAGATACGCAGTATTTT
once	TRBD2	TRBV6-6	TRBJ2-5	CASSYEREGAGETQYF	TGTGCCAGCAGTTACGAGCGGGAGGGCGCGGGAGAGACCCAGTACTTC
.	.	TRBV5-1	TRBJ2-7	CASSGQLSSYEQYF	TGCGCCAGCAGCGGGCAGCTTAGCTCCTACGAGCAGTACTTC
.	.	TRBV7-2	TRBJ1-3	CASSSGLGNFSSGNTIYF	TGTGCCAGCAGCTCAGGGTTGGGGAATTTTAGCTCTGGAAACACCATATATTTT
.	TRBD2	TRBV5-1	TRBJ2-3	CASSLEGGREGNTDTQYF	TGCGCCAGCAGCTTGGAAGGCGGGCGGGAGGGTAACACAGATACGCAGTATTTT
.	TRBD1	TRBV7-6	TRBJ1-5	CASSLEARGSSFHQPQHF	TGTGCCAGCAGCTTAGAGGCCAGGGGGTCTTCCTTTCATCAGCCCCAGCATTTT
.	.	TRBV6-5	TRBJ2-4	CASSYQGVDIQYF	TGTGCCAGCAGTTACCAGGGTGTAGACATTCAGTACTTC
.	.	TRBV5-4	TRBJ2-3	CASSPEARDTQYF	TGTGCCAGCAGCCCGGAGGCAAGAGATACGCAGTATTTT
once	TRBD1	TRBV25-1	TRBJ1-6	CASRGLTGLNSPLHF	TGTGCCAGCAGGGGCCTGACAGGGCTGAATTCACCCCTCCACTTT